This TCR beta chain is from a study of OX40 agonist ivuxolimab in advanced cancers. As regards this clone: Antigen specificity is unknown.

CDR1 is SQVTM and CDR2 is ANQGSEA in the germline V gene. This CDR3 has 15 residues. Unmatched junction bases numbered 5, after V lost 0 bases and J lost 2 bases. Points from the study as a whole: CD4+ and CD8+ blood T cells expanded clonally by week 6 at 0.1 to 3.0 mg/kg. There were, on average, more expanded clones in CD8+ T cells than in CD4+.

Researchers took blood at baseline, on cycle 4 day 1, and on cycle 7 day 1. The method was immunoSEQ multiplex PCR; TCRdb's version includes in-frame clones alone and lacks a portion of them. Here the sample spans 30,000 to 35,000 clones, 80% to 85% being singletons. This chain links TRBV29-1 with TRBJ2-3; 7 nucleotides agree with TRBD2. The TCR comes from an adult with an advanced solid tumor such as melanoma, head and neck, liver or kidney cancer. The source material was CD4+ or CD8+ T cells sorted from blood, sampled in a trial of the OX40 agonist ivuxolimab. CDR3 sequence: CSVEDGAGVTDTQYF. The CDR3 DNA sequence: TGCAGCGTTGAAGATGGCGCGGGGGTCACAGATACGCAGTATTTT.